Listed here are 23 T cell receptor beta chains from one sample, sequenced in a study of blood T cell repertoires in COVID-19. TCRdb's copy holds only in-frame clones and misses some; the assay was immunoSEQ multiplex PCR. This sample has just over 250,000 clones; more than 90% occur once, and the top ten carry under 3%. The sequenced sample consisted of peripheral blood. The receptors stem from a person aged 18 to 29 with COVID-19, enrolled during active disease.

CDR3 DNA sequence: TGTGCCAGCAGTTTGAGCAACTCCTACGAGCAGTACTTC. Residues: CASSLSNSYEQYF. The gene calls are TRBV28 and TRBJ2-7; D is ambiguous. V lost 3 bases and J 0 bases, leaving 6 bases between the germline ends. The CDR3 loop spans 13 amino acids. Germline V gene data show CDR1 as MDHEN and CDR2 as SYDVKM.

This rearrangement joins TRBV2 to TRBJ2-7; D call uncertain. V lost 8 bases, J lost 6 bases, and 17 bases lay in between. The CDR3 totals 13 residues. Germline-derived CDR1 and CDR2 are SNHLY and FYNNEI. CDR3 amino acids: CASRFLLNGEQYF. For the CDR3, the DNA is TGTGCCAGCCGGTTTCTTTTAAATGGCGAGCAGTACTTC.

The V gene is TRBV4-1, the J gene TRBJ2-7; weak D call: TRBD2 (6 bases). Trimming cost V 4 bases and J 5 bases, with 15 bases left between them. The CDR3 spans 14 residues. Germline V gives CDR1 MGHRA, CDR2 YSYEKL. CDR3 protein: CASSPFGGVDEQYF. CDR3 DNA: TGCGCCAGCAGCCCCTTCGGGGGAGTCGACGAGCAGTACTTC.

V gene TRBV10-1 combines with J gene TRBJ2-1; D possibly corresponds to TRBD1 (5 bases). V lost 6 bases, J lost 0 bases, and 12 bases lay in between. This CDR3 is built from 15 residues. Germline V gene sequence: CDR1 WNHNN, CDR2 SYGVQD (reference sequence). The CDR3 is CASSEGVSSYNEQFF. The CDR3 region has the DNA TGCGCCAGCAGCGAAGGGGTCAGCTCCTACAATGAGCAGTTCTTC.

This chain links TRBV9 with TRBJ2-1, with 9 bases identical to TRBD1. The germline V gene has CDR1 SGDLS and CDR2 YYNGEE. The CDR3 sequence is 14 residues long. V lost 3 bases and J lost 10; bases outside the gene matches: 8. CDR3 loop: CASSAHDTGGEQFF. The CDR3 DNA follows: TGTGCCAGCAGCGCCCATGATACAGGGGGCGAGCAGTTCTTC.

The CDR3 is CASSPRPPEPGASYEQYF. The CDR3 DNA reads as TGTGCCAGCTCACCGAGGCCCCCCGAACCAGGGGCCTCCTACGAGCAGTACTTC. The chain uses TRBV18 and TRBJ2-7; maybe TRBD1 (6 bases). The CDR3 is 18 amino acids. Germline CDR1 reads KGHSH; CDR2 reads LQKENI. Trimming shortened V by 3 bases and J by 0 bases, and 21 bases separated the two germline ends. The full variable domain, its missing parts supplied by reference TRBV18 and TRBJ2-7, is NAGVMQNPRHLVRRRGQEARLRCSPMKGHSHVYWYRQLPEEGLKFMVYLQKENIIDESGMPKERFSAEFPKEGPSILRIQQVVRGDSAAYFCASSPRPPEPGASYEQYFGPGTRLTVT.

The V and J genes are TRBV11-3 and TRBJ2-1; 7 bases line up with TRBD2. In germline, CDR1 is SGHNT, CDR2 YENEEA. V trimming: 5 bases; J trimming: 4 bases; junction bases outside the gene matches: 8. This CDR3 contains 15 residues. CDR3 region: CASSQRSGGYNEQFF. In DNA form, the CDR3 reads TGTGCCAGCAGCCAAAGGTCGGGAGGATACAATGAGCAGTTCTTC.

This chain links TRBV29-1 with TRBJ2-1; the match to TRBD2 covers 7 bases. The CDR3 sequence is 22 residues long. Unmatched junction bases numbered 27, after V lost 4 bases and J lost 0 bases. The V gene's germline CDR1 is SQVTM and CDR2 ANQGSEA. The CDR3 nucleotides read TGCAGCGTTGTTCCCCCCCCTATGGGTCCCTCTTCCGGGGGGAGCTCCTACAATGAGCAGTTCTTC. It encodes CSVVPPPMGPSSGGSSYNEQFF.

The sample holds one count of this clone. The chain joins TRBV4-2 to TRBJ1-5; D unresolved. With 4 bases removed from V and 6 bases from J, the gap between germline ends came to 7 bases. CDR3 size: 12 residues. Germline CDR1 reads LGHNA; CDR2 reads YNFKEQ. This CDR3 is CASSLGGQPQHF. CDR3 sequence (DNA): TGTGCCAGCAGCCTCGGTGGTCAGCCCCAGCATTTT.

J is TRBJ2-3 and V is TRBV10-3; D is perhaps TRBD1 (5 bases). Trimming removed 2 bases at V and 0 bases at J, with 9 bases between. Germline V lookup: CDR1 ENHRY, CDR2 SYGVKD. The CDR3 sequence is 15 residues long. The CDR3 here is CAISEGAHSTDTQYF. The CDR3 nucleotides are TGTGCCATCAGTGAGGGGGCGCATAGCACAGATACGCAGTATTTT.

This chain connects TRBV2 to TRBJ2-3; the D gene is possibly TRBD2 (6 bases). This CDR3 has 14 amino acids. CDR1 and CDR2 from the germline V gene are SNHLY and FYNNEI. Trimming removed 10 bases at V and 6 bases at J, with 20 bases between. The CDR3 coding sequence is TGTGCCACCAGGAGGGCGGGAAGTGCGGATACGCAGTATTTT. Protein sequence: CATRRAGSADTQYF.

The chain has TRBV19 and TRBJ1-1, with 10 nucleotides matching TRBD1. The CDR3 spans 16 residues. The V and J ends lost 8 bases and 8 bases, in that order; junction bases with no gene match: 17. The germline CDR1 and CDR2 sequences are LNHDA and SQIVND (reference sequence). The CDR3 DNA reads TGTGCCAGTGCTCTTAGACAGGGGGCAATAAGTGCCGAAGCTTTCTTT. Translation gives CASALRQGAISAEAFF.

V is TRBV2 and J is TRBJ1-1, with D possibly TRBD1 on 6 matching bases. Per germline, CDR1 SNHLY and CDR2 FYNNEI. The V gene lost 7 bases and the J gene lost 0 bases, with 12 bases spanning the gap. This CDR3 has 14 amino acids. In DNA form, the CDR3 reads TGTGCCAGCAAGTTGGGGGGGCTGAACACTGAAGCTTTCTTT. Encoded protein: CASKLGGLNTEAFF.

This clone was seen only once. The rearrangement links TRBV7-2 to TRBJ2-3, with D possibly being TRBD2 (6 bases). CDR1 is SGHTA and CDR2 is FQGNSA in the germline V gene. V was cut by 2 bases and J by 0 bases, with 6 bases left in between. The CDR3 contains 14 residues. DNA for the CDR3: TGTGCCAGCAGCTTAAGCGGGAGCACAGATACGCAGTATTTT. This translates into CASSLSGSTDTQYF.

The chain links TRBV7-2 to TRBJ2-3, with TRBD2 matching 8 bases. The CDR3 has 16 residues. After removal of 2 bases from V and 2 bases from J, the junction contained 6 bases not matched to a gene. CDR1 and CDR2 (germline): SGHTA, FQGNSA. The CDR3 loop is CASSLSAGGLTDTQYF. CDR3 coding DNA: TGTGCCAGCAGCTTAAGCGCGGGAGGCCTCACAGATACGCAGTATTTT. The full variable domain, rest sourced from reference TRBV7-2 and TRBJ2-3, is GAGVSQSPSNKVTEKGKDVELRCDPISGHTALYWYRQSLGQGLEFLIYFQGNSAPDKSGLPSDRFSAERTGGSVSTLTIQRTQQEDSAVYLCASSLSAGGLTDTQYFGPGTRLTVL.

The gene calls are TRBV11-2 and TRBJ2-1, with D possibly being TRBD1 (5 bases). Germline values: CDR1 SGHAT, CDR2 FQNNGV. V lost 2 bases, J lost 8 bases, and 16 bases lay in between. This CDR3 region has 15 residues. CDR3 loop: CASSLRIVIGDEQFF. CDR3 coding DNA: TGTGCCAGCAGCTTACGTATCGTTATAGGGGATGAGCAGTTCTTC.

The rearrangement joins TRBV6-5 to TRBJ1-1; no clear D gene. CDR1 is MNHEY, CDR2 SVGAGI, per germline. This CDR3 comprises 13 residues. V dropped 7 bases and J dropped 0 bases, with 9 bases sitting between them. CDR3 sequence reads: CASTVHMNTEAFF. CDR3 DNA: TGTGCCAGCACAGTCCACATGAACACTGAAGCTTTCTTT.

V is TRBV7-9 and J is TRBJ2-3, with D unclear. The V gene's germline CDR1 is SEHNR and CDR2 FQNEAQ (reference sequence). Deletions cut 8 bases from V and 5 bases from J, with 14 bases between. The CDR3 runs 13 residues. The CDR3 here is CASLNFNGDTQYF. The CDR3 DNA follows: TGTGCCAGCTTGAATTTTAACGGAGATACGCAGTATTTT. Variable domain in full (rest from reference TRBV7-9 and TRBJ2-3): DTGVSQNPRHKITKRGQNVTFRCDPISEHNRLYWYRQTLGQGPEFLTYFQNEAQLEKSRLLSDRFSAERPKGSFSTLEIQRTEQGDSAMYLCASLNFNGDTQYFGPGTRLTVL.

The J gene is TRBJ2-1, the V gene TRBV5-1, with D maybe TRBD2 (6 bases). Trimming pared 4 bases from V and 10 bases from J, leaving 24 bases between. Germline V gene sequence: CDR1 SGHRS, CDR2 YFSETQ. The CDR3 length is 16 residues. CDR3 sequence reads: CASSPREAGPSEEQFF. The CDR3 DNA follows: TGCGCCAGCAGCCCCAGAGAAGCGGGTCCGTCCGAGGAGCAGTTCTTC. Combining the CDR3 with reference TRBV5-1 and TRBJ2-1 gives the whole variable domain KAGVTQTPRYLIKTRGQQVTLSCSPISGHRSVSWYQQTPGQGLQFLFEYFSETQRNKGNFPGRFSGRQFSNSRSEMNVSTLELGDSALYLCASSPREAGPSEEQFFGPGTRLTVL.

The chain carries TRBV6-6 and TRBJ2-3; a weak D match, TRBD2 (5 bases). The germline CDR1 and CDR2 sequences are MNHNY and SVGAGI (reference sequence). V was pared by 4 bases and J by 0 bases, with 8 bases between. CDR3 length equals 14 residues. CDR3 bases: TGTGCCAGCAGTTGGCGGGCAAGCACAGATACGCAGTATTTT. Its protein product is CASSWRASTDTQYF.

J is TRBJ2-3 and V is TRBV3-1 (or the pseudogene TRBV3-2), with 10 bases aligning to TRBD2. Trimming took 7 bases from V and 5 from J; bases not matched to a gene: 6. CDR3 length equals 14 residues. Germline V gene lookup returns CDR1 LGHDT and CDR2 YNNKEL (reference sequence). For the CDR3, the DNA is TGTGCCAGCAAGATAGCGGGAGGAGGAGATACGCAGTATTTT. Translating gives CASKIAGGGDTQYF.

The V and J genes are TRBV27 and TRBJ1-1; tentatively, D is TRBD1 (6 bases). Germline lookup yields CDR1 MNHEY and CDR2 SMNVEV (reference sequence). CDR3 size: 14 residues. Trimming left V 6 bases short and J 2 bases short, with 13 bases between. CDR3 DNA: TGTGCCAGCAGGAGGGTAGGGGGAAACACTGAAGCTTTCTTT. This translates into CASRRVGGNTEAFF.

J is TRBJ2-2 and V is TRBV2; 12 bases agree with TRBD2. The CDR3 spans 14 residues. V lost 8 bases and J lost 5; bases outside the gene matches: 3. Germline V CDR1 and CDR2: SNHLY, FYNNEI. The CDR3 loop reads CASYGTSGTGELFF. DNA for the CDR3: TGTGCCAGCTACGGGACTAGCGGGACCGGGGAGCTGTTTTTT. Together with reference TRBV2 and TRBJ2-2, the CDR3 gives the full variable domain: EPEVTQTPSHQVTQMGQEVILRCVPISNHLYFYWYRQILGQKVEFLVSFYNNEISEKSEIFDDQFSVERPDGSNFTLKIRSTKLEDSAMYFCASYGTSGTGELFFGEGSRLTVL.